This entry lists 26 T cell receptor beta chains sequenced from one sample in a study of blood T cell repertoires in COVID-19. The method was immunoSEQ multiplex PCR; TCRdb's version includes in-frame clones alone and lacks a portion of them. The sample lists about 310,000 clones; 85% were seen once. Sequenced sample: PBMCs or T cells enriched from blood (not recorded which). The receptors derive from a woman younger than 45 who had been exposed to COVID-19.

This chain links TRBV28 with TRBJ2-3; D is uncertain. The length of the CDR3 is 18 residues. Germline CDR1 is MDHEN and CDR2 is SYDVKM. V was cut by 3 bases and J by 2 bases, with 21 bases left in between. In nucleotides, the CDR3 is TGTGCCAGCAGTTTCCCCCCCCTCAGGTCCACACACACAGATACGCAGTATTTT. Its protein is CASSFPPLRSTHTDTQYF.

The chain combines TRBV12-3 or TRBV12-4 with TRBJ1-4; TRBD1 aligns across 7 bases. Trimming at V came to 7 bases and at J to 12 bases, leaving 8 bases not matched to a gene. This CDR3 is built from 12 residues. The CDR3: CASTRDRAELFF. The CDR3 region has the DNA TGTGCCAGCACCCGAGACAGGGCGGAACTGTTTTTT.

Comment on this clone: At one end the junction does not follow the germline gene, possibly because of a read error. The CDR3: CATSRPSSPLHF. The DNA of the CDR3 is TGTGCCACAAGCAGACCCTCGTCACCCCTCCACTTT. The rearrangement uses TRBV15 and TRBJ1-6; D call uncertain. The CDR3 contains 12 residues. CDR1 and CDR2 (germline): LNHNV, YYDKDF (reference sequence).

The chain has TRBV6-1 and TRBJ1-1; 7 nucleotides line up with TRBD1. CDR3 length: 15 amino acids. CDR1 and CDR2 (germline): MNHNS, SASEGT. V shed 0 bases, J shed 6 bases, and the junction held 7 bases outside the gene matches. Here the CDR3 reads CASSEAKGGRAEAFF. CDR3 DNA: TGTGCCAGCAGTGAAGCGAAAGGGGGCCGGGCTGAAGCTTTCTTT.

V and J are TRBV28 and TRBJ1-4; D gene ambiguous. The CDR3 is made up of 16 amino acids. Germline values: CDR1 MDHEN, CDR2 SYDVKM. V was trimmed by 2 bases and J by 2 bases, leaving 12 bases between them. The CDR3 coding sequence is TGTGCCAGCAGTTTAGTAGGTAGAGGGACTAATGAAAAACTGTTTTTT. Its protein product is CASSLVGRGTNEKLFF.

This clone was seen a handful of times. The rearrangement joins TRBV2 to TRBJ2-7; no clear D gene. This CDR3 is built from 11 residues. CDR1 is SNHLY, CDR2 FYNNEI, per germline. V was clipped by 4 bases and J by 4 bases, with 5 bases between them. DNA of the CDR3: TGTGCCAGCAGTGCCCTTTACGAGCAGTACTTC. Amino acids: CASSALYEQYF.

The V and J genes are TRBV27 and TRBJ2-7, with D hard to call. Trimming took off 2 bases at V and 5 bases at J, with 13 bases between the two ends. Germline loops: CDR1 MNHEY, CDR2 SMNVEV (reference sequence). The CDR3 spans 14 residues. CDR3 sequence (DNA): TGTGCCAGCAGTTTAGGCCAGGCCTCTGACGAGCAGTACTTC. Translated: CASSLGQASDEQYF.

V and J are TRBV30 and TRBJ1-6; maybe TRBD1 (6 bases). Germline CDR1 and CDR2: GTSNPN and SVGIG (reference sequence). Trimming shortened V by 2 bases and J by 3 bases, and 14 bases separated the two germline ends. CDR3 length: 16 residues. The CDR3 here is CAWSKITGNYNSPLHF. The CDR3, as DNA: TGTGCCTGGAGTAAAATTACAGGGAACTATAATTCACCCCTCCACTTT.

Of note for this clone: Other nucleotide sequences in the sample specify the same CDR3. The chain carries TRBV6-5 and TRBJ2-7, with TRBD1 matching over 10 bases. Looked up from germline, CDR1 is MNHEY and CDR2 is SVGAGI. The CDR3 length is 14 residues. V was pared by 2 bases and J by 4 bases, with 2 bases of the junction left unmatched. The CDR3 sequence is CASSYRTGGYEQYF. For the CDR3, the DNA is TGTGCCAGCAGTTACCGGACAGGGGGGTACGAGCAGTACTTC.

V gene TRBV5-8 combines with J gene TRBJ2-1; D unclear. V lost 4 bases and J lost 5, with 19 bases in between. The CDR3 contains 16 residues. Per germline, CDR1 SGHTS and CDR2 YDEGEE. The CDR3 here is CASSRPARWVDNEQFF. CDR3 nucleotide sequence: TGTGCCAGCAGCCGCCCGGCTAGATGGGTAGACAATGAGCAGTTCTTC.

This chain uses TRBV5-1 with TRBJ2-1; tentatively, D is TRBD2 (5 bases). Trimming pared 1 base from V and 8 bases from J, leaving 16 bases between. CDR3 length equals 15 residues. Germline CDR1 reads SGHRS; CDR2 reads YFSETQ. The chain's CDR3 is CASSLPAVEGDEQFF. As DNA, the CDR3 is TGCGCCAGCAGCTTGCCCGCGGTCGAGGGTGATGAGCAGTTCTTC.

The chain is built from TRBV4-3 and TRBJ2-1; 9 positions agree with TRBD2. The CDR3 is 18 residues long. Germline V gene sequence: CDR1 LGHNA, CDR2 YSLEER. Trimming took 0 bases from V and 3 from J; bases not matched to a gene: 9. CDR3 nucleotides: TGCGCCAGCAGCCAAGATCCCCTCTCTAGCGGGGACTACAATGAGCAGTTCTTC. The encoded protein is CASSQDPLSSGDYNEQFF.

This clone was observed once. The rearrangement joins TRBV27 to TRBJ2-1; 12 positions agree with TRBD2. The germline V gene has CDR1 MNHEY and CDR2 SMNVEV (reference sequence). V shed 5 bases, J shed 6 bases, and the junction held 5 bases outside the gene matches. The CDR3 length is 15 residues. Here the CDR3 reads CASSKLAGGVNEQFF. In DNA, the CDR3 is TGTGCCAGCAGTAAACTAGCGGGAGGCGTCAATGAGCAGTTCTTC.

J is TRBJ1-6 and V is TRBV28; unclear D gene. Germline CDR1 MDHEN, CDR2 SYDVKM. This CDR3 comprises 16 residues. V was clipped by 4 bases and J by 9 bases, with 19 bases between them. In DNA form, the CDR3 reads TGTGCCAGCAGTTCGTCAGCGGCTGGAGAGGGTTCACCCCTCCACTTT. Encoded protein: CASSSSAAGEGSPLHF. The variable domain in full, completed from reference TRBV28 and TRBJ1-6, reads DVKVTQSSRYLVKRTGEKVFLECVQDMDHENMFWYRQDPGLGLRLIYFSYDVKMKEKGDIPEGYSVSREKKERFSLILESASTNQTSMYLCASSSSAAGEGSPLHFGNGTRLTVT.

The rearrangement links TRBV19 to TRBJ2-1, with 9 bases lining up with TRBD1. The CDR3 extends over 16 amino acids. V dropped 1 base and J dropped 1; count of bases not matched to a gene: 2. Germline V gives CDR1 LNHDA, CDR2 SQIVND (reference sequence). CDR3 in amino acids: CASSIGGQGSYNEQFF. CDR3 coding DNA: TGTGCCAGTAGTATAGGGGGACAGGGTTCCTACAATGAGCAGTTCTTC.

With regard to this clone: Within the sample, other DNA sequences also encode this same CDR3. This chain uses TRBV30 with TRBJ1-2, with D tentatively TRBD1 (6 bases). This CDR3 has 13 residues. Germline-derived CDR1 and CDR2 are GTSNPN and SVGIG (reference sequence). V was pared by 0 bases and J by 4 bases, with 9 bases between. As DNA, the CDR3 is TGTGCCTGGAGTGTAAAAGGGGGCTATGGCTACACCTTC. It specifies CAWSVKGGYGYTF. The variable domain in full, completed from reference TRBV30 and TRBJ1-2, reads SQTIHQWPATLVQPVGSPLSLECTVEGTSNPNLYWYRQAAGRGLQLLFYSVGIGQISSEVPQNLSASRPQDRQFILSSKKLLLSDSGFYLCAWSVKGGYGYTFGSGTRLTVV.

The chain couples TRBV6-6 to TRBJ2-3, with 8 bases lining up with TRBD1. CDR1 and CDR2 from the germline V gene are MNHNY and SVGAGI (reference sequence). The length of the CDR3 is 15 residues. V was pared by 5 bases and J by 0 bases, with 4 bases of the junction left unmatched. The CDR3 loop reads CASSKQGASTDTQYF. The CDR3 DNA reads TGTGCCAGCAGTAAGCAGGGGGCAAGCACAGATACGCAGTATTTT.

This clone occurred once. The chain combines TRBV9 with TRBJ2-1; D possibly corresponds to TRBD1 (6 bases). V was trimmed by 0 bases and J by 8 bases, leaving 15 bases between them. This CDR3 has 15 amino acids. Germline loops: CDR1 SGDLS, CDR2 YYNGEE. CDR3 DNA sequence: TGTGCCAGCAGCGTAGAGGGATACAGGGTCGATGAGCAGTTCTTC. Residues: CASSVEGYRVDEQFF.

The J gene is TRBJ1-1, the V gene TRBV9; maybe TRBD1 (6 bases). This CDR3 has 13 amino acids. V was cut by 0 bases and J by 6 bases, with 9 bases left in between. Germline V gives CDR1 SGDLS, CDR2 YYNGEE. Here the CDR3 DNA reads TGTGCCAGCAGCGTAGGGGGGCCTTCTGAAGCTTTCTTT. Translated: CASSVGGPSEAFF.

Comments on this clone: Within the sample, other DNA sequences also encode this same CDR3. This sequence joins TRBV28 and TRBJ1-2, with TRBD1 identical over 8 bases. Germline V gene sequence: CDR1 MDHEN, CDR2 SYDVKM. CDR3 length: 14 residues. Losses at the gene ends were 5 bases for V and 2 bases for J; bases not matched to a gene: 4. The CDR3 DNA sequence: TGTGCCAGCAGTACTGGACAGGGAAACTATGGCTACACCTTC. This translates into CASSTGQGNYGYTF.

This chain links TRBV4-1 with TRBJ2-7, with D possibly TRBD1 on 5 matching bases. The CDR3 has 14 residues. CDR1 is MGHRA, CDR2 YSYEKL, per germline. Trimming cost V 0 bases and J 3 bases, with 9 bases left between them. This CDR3 reads CASSQDTGYYEQYF. The CDR3 DNA sequence: TGCGCCAGCAGCCAAGATACAGGTTACTACGAGCAGTACTTC.

The gene calls are TRBV3-1 (or the pseudogene TRBV3-2) and TRBJ2-5; D might be TRBD1 (6 bases). Trimming stripped 4 bases from V and 5 bases from J, with 17 bases between. In germline, CDR1 is LGHDT, CDR2 YNNKEL (reference sequence). The CDR3 has 15 residues. The CDR3 DNA reads TGTGCCAGCAGCCGGCAGCTTTCCACAGGGGAGACCCAGTACTTC. Protein sequence: CASSRQLSTGETQYF.

The chain combines TRBV19 with TRBJ2-7, with 9 bases fitting TRBD1. The CDR3 covers 13 residues. Germline CDR1 is LNHDA and CDR2 is SQIVND (reference sequence). V trimming: 3 bases; J trimming: 3 bases; junction bases outside the gene matches: 0. The CDR3: CASSMDRGYEQYF. For the CDR3, the DNA is TGTGCCAGTAGTATGGACAGGGGCTACGAGCAGTACTTC.

This sequence joins TRBV28 and TRBJ2-7; 8 nucleotides match TRBD1. Germline V CDR1 and CDR2: MDHEN, SYDVKM. Germline trimming cut 6 bases from V and 3 bases from J; bases unmatched to any gene: 4. The CDR3 totals 13 residues. The CDR3 sequence is CASRGQVIYEQYF. The DNA of the CDR3 is TGTGCCAGCAGGGGACAGGTAATCTACGAGCAGTACTTC. Supplemented by reference TRBV28 and TRBJ2-7, the full variable domain reads DVKVTQSSRYLVKRTGEKVFLECVQDMDHENMFWYRQDPGLGLRLIYFSYDVKMKEKGDIPEGYSVSREKKERFSLILESASTNQTSMYLCASRGQVIYEQYFGPGTRLTVT.

This chain uses TRBV30 with TRBJ2-7; D is uncertain. The germline V gene encodes CDR1 GTSNPN and CDR2 SVGIG (reference sequence). V was trimmed by 0 bases and J by 4 bases, leaving 7 bases between them. CDR3 size: 12 residues. This CDR3 is CAWSVHRYEQYF. The CDR3 DNA reads TGTGCCTGGAGTGTACACCGTTACGAGCAGTACTTC.

The genes are TRBV7-8 and TRBJ2-5; 7 bases fit TRBD2. Germline trimming cut 0 bases from V and 9 bases from J; bases unmatched to any gene: 4. The CDR3 runs to 13 residues. Germline CDR1 is SGHVS and CDR2 is FQNEAQ. This CDR3 is CASSLAGGGSQYF. CDR3 nucleotide sequence: TGTGCCAGCAGCTTAGCTGGGGGGGGGTCCCAGTACTTC.